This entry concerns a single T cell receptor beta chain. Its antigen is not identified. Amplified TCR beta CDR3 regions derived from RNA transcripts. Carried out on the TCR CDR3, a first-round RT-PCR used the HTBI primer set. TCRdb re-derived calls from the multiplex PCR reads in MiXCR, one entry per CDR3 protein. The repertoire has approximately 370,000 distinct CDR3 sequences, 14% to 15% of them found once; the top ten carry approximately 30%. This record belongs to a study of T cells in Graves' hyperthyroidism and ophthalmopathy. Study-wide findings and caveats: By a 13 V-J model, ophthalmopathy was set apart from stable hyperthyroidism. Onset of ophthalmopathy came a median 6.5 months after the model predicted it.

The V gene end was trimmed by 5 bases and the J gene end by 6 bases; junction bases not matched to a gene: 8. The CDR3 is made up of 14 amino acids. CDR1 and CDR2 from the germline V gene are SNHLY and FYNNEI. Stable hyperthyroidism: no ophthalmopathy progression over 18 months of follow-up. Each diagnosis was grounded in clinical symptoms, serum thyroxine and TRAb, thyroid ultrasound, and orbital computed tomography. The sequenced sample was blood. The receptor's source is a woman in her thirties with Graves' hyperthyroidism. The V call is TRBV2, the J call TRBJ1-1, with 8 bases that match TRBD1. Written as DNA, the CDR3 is TGTGCCAGCAGTCCCCCGGACAGGGTCCCTGAAGCTTTCTTT. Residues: CASSPPDRVPEAFF.